Listed below are T cell receptor beta chains from one sample, sequenced in a study of naive and memory T cell subsets. TCRdb re-called the UMI-ligation and nested PCR reads with MiXCR, one entry per CDR3 protein. The data contain over 100,000 distinct CDR3 sequences, 35% to 40% of them singletons. Sequences were obtained from central memory CD4+ T cells from blood. The receptors were gathered from a human donor in good health. CDR3s leave out the opening cysteine and the closing phenylalanine or tryptophan. Fields, in order: V gene, D gene, CDR3 protein. The D gene is left open where the match is weak.

V: TRBV6-6; D: -; CDR3: ASSYSFRLDRPYEQY
V: TRBV3-1; D: TRBD1; CDR3: ASSQDPTGNYGYT
V: TRBV3-1; D: -; CDR3: ASSQDETGVGYNEQF
V: TRBV4-1; D: -; CDR3: ASRLGASSYNEQF
V: TRBV7-2; D: -; CDR3: ASSLGGGITSTDTQY
V: TRBV6-5; D: TRBD1; CDR3: ASFTGQGAREQY
V: TRBV7-9; D: -; CDR3: ASSPPRSGTLEDYEQY
V: TRBV7-8; D: TRBD2; CDR3: ASSLKFSGRRMDYNEQF
V: TRBV27; D: -; CDR3: ASTPTVNTEEAF
V: TRBV28; D: TRBD2; CDR3: ASSLIGSGSPTGELF
V: TRBV7-3; D: -; CDR3: ASSAQGGGTDTQY
V: TRBV6-5; D: -; CDR3: ASSYFLGAVNTEAF
V: TRBV10-3; D: -; CDR3: ATSVRGADTEAF
V: TRBV15; D: -; CDR3: ATSRDSLGRRDEQF
V: TRBV7-2; D: -; CDR3: ASSLAGGYHEQY
V: TRBV29-1; D: TRBD2; CDR3: SVEDARASGYEQY
V: TRBV4-2; D: TRBD2; CDR3: ASSQDQWREFWDGTDTQY
V: TRBV11-2; D: -; CDR3: ASSLDRLHYEQY
V: TRBV6-2/TRBV6-3; D: -; CDR3: ASQDGSSYEQY
V: TRBV28; D: -; CDR3: ASSKPGLSSYEQY
V: TRBV7-2; D: -; CDR3: ASSLARGSEQF
V: TRBV6-1; D: -; CDR3: ASSRQGEAYEQY
V: TRBV7-2; D: -; CDR3: ASGTPLAGNSDTQY
V: TRBV7-9; D: TRBD2; CDR3: AWGGRGVNEQF
V: TRBV3-1; D: -; CDR3: ASSQGRNEQF
V: TRBV12-3/TRBV12-4; D: TRBD2; CDR3: ASSLGLAENEQF
V: TRBV10-2; D: -; CDR3: ATSDSDSNQPQH
V: TRBV29-1; D: -; CDR3: SVDLGERRKQY
V: TRBV29-1; D: -; CDR3: SVERGTSTDTQY
V: TRBV6-6; D: -; CDR3: ASSPAGSPYEQY
V: TRBV7-2; D: -; CDR3: ASSQSGGNQHQH
V: TRBV6-6; D: TRBD2; CDR3: ASIGTSGRFEQF
V: TRBV19; D: TRBD1; CDR3: ASSIRDRIYEQY
V: TRBV6-1; D: -; CDR3: ASSESTTLYGYT
V: TRBV6-2/TRBV6-3; D: -; CDR3: ASSAPAGFGQPQH
V: TRBV28; D: TRBD2; CDR3: ASSLRTSGRLEQY
V: TRBV27; D: -; CDR3: ASQGTGELF
V: TRBV30; D: -; CDR3: AGRINYEQY
V: TRBV6-5; D: -; CDR3: ASSSNRDSYNEQF
V: TRBV6-5; D: -; CDR3: ASRPLAASTDTQY
V: TRBV29-1; D: -; CDR3: SVEPHNEQF
V: TRBV28; D: -; CDR3: ASTNREFAQY
V: TRBV7-6; D: -; CDR3: ASSLVPFSYEQY
V: TRBV27; D: TRBD2; CDR3: ASSLSPGITSGTLYEQY
V: TRBV6-5; D: -; CDR3: ASRGGTGRRGYNEQF
V: TRBV6-1; D: -; CDR3: ASSAAGTSVGETQY
V: TRBV28; D: TRBD1; CDR3: ASSPSLAGGSPLH
V: TRBV18; D: -; CDR3: ASSPRLNNEQF
V: TRBV29-1; D: -; CDR3: SAPLRGTGTEAF
V: TRBV20-1; D: -; CDR3: SARDLGGGSHNSPLH
V: TRBV12-3/TRBV12-4; D: -; CDR3: ASSLGLERETQY
V: TRBV7-2; D: -; CDR3: ASSLDGAPGNTQY
V: TRBV7-2; D: TRBD2; CDR3: ASSPLTGTKKQF
V: TRBV30; D: TRBD2; CDR3: AWRHTSGRAPTQY
V: TRBV6-5; D: -; CDR3: ASSLVKDTQY
V: TRBV20-1; D: -; CDR3: SAVQDTDTQY